The T cell receptor (beta chain) under discussion was sequenced for a study of Ad26.COV2.S vaccination and SARS-CoV-2 variants. CDR1 is SGHAT and CDR2 is FQNNGV in the germline V gene. The CDR3 contains 15 residues. V trimming: 5 bases; J trimming: 7 bases; junction bases outside the gene matches: 8. Method: immunoSEQ multiplex PCR; TCRdb's copy keeps in-frame clones and lacks some. The data contain 350,000 to 500,000 clones, more than 80% of them singletons. Treatment noted: over 15 received Ad26.COV2.S at low or high dose, single or two shots; roughly 5 received placebo; per-sample allocation not given. The study sampled participants on day 63 after the first vaccine or placebo injection.

The sample in question was peripheral blood, obtained in a trial of Ad26.COV2.S vaccine versus placebo. This clonotype was obtained from a person aged 18 to 65 who received the Ad26.COV2.S COVID-19 vaccine or a placebo. The chain is built from TRBV11-2 and TRBJ2-1, with TRBD2 identical over 10 bases. The CDR3 sequence: CASSRTSGIENEQFF. CDR3 bases: TGTGCCAGCAGCAGAACTAGCGGGATTGAGAATGAGCAGTTCTTC.